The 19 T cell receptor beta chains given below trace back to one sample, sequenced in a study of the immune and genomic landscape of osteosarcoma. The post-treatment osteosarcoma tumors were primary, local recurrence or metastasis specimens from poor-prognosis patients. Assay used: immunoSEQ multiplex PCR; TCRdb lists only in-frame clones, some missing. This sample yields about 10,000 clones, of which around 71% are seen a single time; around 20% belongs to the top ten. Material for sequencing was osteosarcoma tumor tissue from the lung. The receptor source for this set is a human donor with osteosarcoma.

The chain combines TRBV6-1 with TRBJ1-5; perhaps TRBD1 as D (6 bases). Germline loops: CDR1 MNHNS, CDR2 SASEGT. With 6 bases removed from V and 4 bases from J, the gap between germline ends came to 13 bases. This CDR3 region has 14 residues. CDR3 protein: CASRLGQLNQPQHF. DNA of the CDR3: TGTGCCAGCAGGTTAGGACAGTTGAATCAGCCCCAGCATTTT.

CDR3: CASSVDGLHEKLFF. Here the CDR3 DNA reads TGTGCCAGCAGCGTAGACGGGCTACATGAAAAACTGTTTTTT. This sequence joins TRBV9 and TRBJ1-4; D gene unclear. Looked up from germline, CDR1 is SGDLS and CDR2 is YYNGEE. The CDR3 spans 14 residues. Trimming stripped 0 bases from V and 6 bases from J, with 9 bases between.

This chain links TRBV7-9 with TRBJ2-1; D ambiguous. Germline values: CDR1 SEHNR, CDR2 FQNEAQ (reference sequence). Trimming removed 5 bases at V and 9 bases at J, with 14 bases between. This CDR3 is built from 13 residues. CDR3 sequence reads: CASSRRLSAEQFF. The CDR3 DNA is TGTGCCAGCAGCCGCAGGTTGTCCGCTGAGCAGTTCTTC.

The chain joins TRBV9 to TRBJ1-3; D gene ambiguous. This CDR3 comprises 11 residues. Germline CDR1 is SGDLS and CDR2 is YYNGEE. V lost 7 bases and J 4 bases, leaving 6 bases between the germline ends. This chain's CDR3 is CASARGNTIYF. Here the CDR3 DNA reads TGTGCCAGCGCTAGGGGAAACACCATATATTTT.

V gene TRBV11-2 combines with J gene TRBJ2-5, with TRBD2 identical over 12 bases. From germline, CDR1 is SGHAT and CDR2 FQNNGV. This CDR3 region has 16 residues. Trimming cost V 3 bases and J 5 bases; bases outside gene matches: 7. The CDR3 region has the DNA TGTGCCAGCAGCTTGTATCCTAGCGGGAGGGCGGAGACCCAGTACTTC. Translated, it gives CASSLYPSGRAETQYF.

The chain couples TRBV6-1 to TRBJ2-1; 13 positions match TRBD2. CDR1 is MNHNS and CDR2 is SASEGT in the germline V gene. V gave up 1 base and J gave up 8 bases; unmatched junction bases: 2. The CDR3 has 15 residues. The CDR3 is CASSEELAGGDEQFF. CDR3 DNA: TGTGCCAGCAGTGAAGAACTAGCGGGAGGGGATGAGCAGTTCTTC.

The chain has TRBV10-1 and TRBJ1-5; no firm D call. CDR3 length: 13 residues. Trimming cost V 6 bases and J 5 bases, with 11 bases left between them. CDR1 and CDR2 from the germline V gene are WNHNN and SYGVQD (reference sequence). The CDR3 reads CASSPGRDQPQHF. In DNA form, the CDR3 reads TGCGCCAGCAGCCCCGGACGGGATCAGCCCCAGCATTTT.

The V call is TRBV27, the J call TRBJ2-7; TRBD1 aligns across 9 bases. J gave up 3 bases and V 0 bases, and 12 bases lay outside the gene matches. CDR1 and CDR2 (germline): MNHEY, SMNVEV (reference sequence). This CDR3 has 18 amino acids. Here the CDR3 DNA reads TGTGCCAGCAGTTTATCGGCGCCTTCCGGGACAGGGTTCTACGAGCAGTACTTC. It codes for CASSLSAPSGTGFYEQYF.

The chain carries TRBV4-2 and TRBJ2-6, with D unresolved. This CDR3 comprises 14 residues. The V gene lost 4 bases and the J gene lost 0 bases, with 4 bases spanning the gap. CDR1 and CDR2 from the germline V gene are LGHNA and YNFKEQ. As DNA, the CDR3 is TGTGCCAGCAGCCGCGTCTCTGGGGCCAACGTCCTGACTTTC. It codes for CASSRVSGANVLTF.

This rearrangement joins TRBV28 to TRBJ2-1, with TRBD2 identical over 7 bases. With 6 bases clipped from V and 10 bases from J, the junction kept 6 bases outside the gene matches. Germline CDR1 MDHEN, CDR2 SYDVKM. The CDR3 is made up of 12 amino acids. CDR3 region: CASSRDYFEQFF. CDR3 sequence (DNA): TGTGCCAGCAGCCGGGACTACTTCGAGCAGTTCTTC.

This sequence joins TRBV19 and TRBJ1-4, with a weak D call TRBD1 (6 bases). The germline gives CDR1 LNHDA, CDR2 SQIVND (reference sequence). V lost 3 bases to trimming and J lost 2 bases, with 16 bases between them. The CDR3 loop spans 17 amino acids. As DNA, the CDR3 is TGTGCCAGTAGTATGGAGGGGGACACTTTGACTAATGAAAAACTGTTTTTT. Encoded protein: CASSMEGDTLTNEKLFF. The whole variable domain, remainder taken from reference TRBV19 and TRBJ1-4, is DGGITQSPKYLFRKEGQNVTLSCEQNLNHDAMYWYRQDPGQGLRLIYYSQIVNDFQKGDIAEGYSVSREKKESFPLTVTSAQKNPTAFYLCASSMEGDTLTNEKLFFGSGTQLSVL.

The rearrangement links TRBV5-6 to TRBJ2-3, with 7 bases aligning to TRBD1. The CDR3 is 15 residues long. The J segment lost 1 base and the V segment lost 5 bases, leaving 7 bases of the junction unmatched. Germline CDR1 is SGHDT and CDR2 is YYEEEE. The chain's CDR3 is CASSYPGTGTDTQYF. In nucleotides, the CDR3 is TGTGCCAGCAGTTACCCTGGGACAGGCACAGATACGCAGTATTTT.

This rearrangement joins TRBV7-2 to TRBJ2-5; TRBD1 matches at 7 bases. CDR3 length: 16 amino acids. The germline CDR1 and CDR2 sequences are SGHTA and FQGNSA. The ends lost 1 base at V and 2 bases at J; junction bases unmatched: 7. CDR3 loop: CASSLVYKTGQETQYF. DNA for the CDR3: TGTGCCAGCAGCTTAGTCTACAAGACAGGGCAAGAGACCCAGTACTTC.

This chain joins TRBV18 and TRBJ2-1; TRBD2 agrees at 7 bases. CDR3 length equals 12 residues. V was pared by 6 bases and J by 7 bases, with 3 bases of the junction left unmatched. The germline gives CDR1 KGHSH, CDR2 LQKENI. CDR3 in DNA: TGTGCCAGCTCCCTCGGGGGGAATGAGCAGTTCTTC. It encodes CASSLGGNEQFF.

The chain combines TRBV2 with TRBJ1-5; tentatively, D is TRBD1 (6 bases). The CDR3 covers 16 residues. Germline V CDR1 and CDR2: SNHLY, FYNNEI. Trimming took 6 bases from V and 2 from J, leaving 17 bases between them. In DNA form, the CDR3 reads TGTGCCAGCAGGATGACAGGTAACGAACGCAATCAGCCCCAGCATTTT. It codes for CASRMTGNERNQPQHF.

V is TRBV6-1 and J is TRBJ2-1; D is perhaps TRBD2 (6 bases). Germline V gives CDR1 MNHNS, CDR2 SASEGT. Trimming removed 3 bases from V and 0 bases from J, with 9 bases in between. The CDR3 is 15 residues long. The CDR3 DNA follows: TGTGCCAGCAGTGAGGACGGGGGCTCCTACAATGAGCAGTTCTTC. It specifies CASSEDGGSYNEQFF.

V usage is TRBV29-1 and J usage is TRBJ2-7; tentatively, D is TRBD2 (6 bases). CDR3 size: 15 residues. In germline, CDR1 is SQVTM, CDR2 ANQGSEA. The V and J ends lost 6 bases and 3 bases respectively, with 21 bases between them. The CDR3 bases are TGCAGCGTATACAAAAGGGGCGGAGGGGACTACGAGCAGTACTTC. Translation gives CSVYKRGGGDYEQYF.

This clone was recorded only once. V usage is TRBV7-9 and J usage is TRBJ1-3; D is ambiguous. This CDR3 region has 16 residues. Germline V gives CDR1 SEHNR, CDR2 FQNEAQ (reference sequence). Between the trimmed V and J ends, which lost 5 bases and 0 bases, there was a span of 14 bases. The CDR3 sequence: CASSPGTYVSGNTIYF. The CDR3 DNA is TGTGCCAGCAGCCCGGGCACGTACGTCTCTGGAAACACCATATATTTT.

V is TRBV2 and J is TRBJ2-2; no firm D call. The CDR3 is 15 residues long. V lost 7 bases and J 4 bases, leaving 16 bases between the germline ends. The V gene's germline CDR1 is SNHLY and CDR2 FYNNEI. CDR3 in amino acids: CASILQALGTGELFF. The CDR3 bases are TGTGCCAGCATCCTCCAGGCCCTTGGCACCGGGGAGCTGTTTTTT.